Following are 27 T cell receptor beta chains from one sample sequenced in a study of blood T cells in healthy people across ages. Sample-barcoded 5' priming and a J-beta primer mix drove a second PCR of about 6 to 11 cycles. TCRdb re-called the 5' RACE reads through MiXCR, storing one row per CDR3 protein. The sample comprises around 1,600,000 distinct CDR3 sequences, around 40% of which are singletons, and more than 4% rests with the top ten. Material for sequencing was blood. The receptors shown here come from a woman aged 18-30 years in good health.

The CDR3: CSARATRNNEQFF. The CDR3 DNA reads as TGCAGTGCTAGGGCGACCCGGAACAATGAGCAGTTCTTC. This chain uses TRBV20-1 with TRBJ2-1; D is undetermined. V was cut by 3 bases and J by 5 bases, with 11 bases left in between. The CDR3 loop spans 13 amino acids. Germline CDR1 reads DFQATT; CDR2 reads SNEGSKA (reference sequence).

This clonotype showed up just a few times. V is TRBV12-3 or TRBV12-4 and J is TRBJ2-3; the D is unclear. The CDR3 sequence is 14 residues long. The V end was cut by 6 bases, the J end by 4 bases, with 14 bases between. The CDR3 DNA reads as TGTGCCAGCAGGGATCTAGACGTTTCAGATACGCAGTATTTT. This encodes CASRDLDVSDTQYF.

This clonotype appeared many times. The CDR3 region has the DNA TGCGCCAGCAGCCAAGGAAGGTTAGGCACCGACGAGCAGTACTTC. Translated, it gives CASSQGRLGTDEQYF. The V gene is TRBV4-3, the J gene TRBJ2-5; D uncertain. The J call could be wrong; TRBJ2-7 is a better fit for the DNA end. The CDR3 has 15 residues. CDR1 and CDR2 (germline): LGHNA, YSLEER.

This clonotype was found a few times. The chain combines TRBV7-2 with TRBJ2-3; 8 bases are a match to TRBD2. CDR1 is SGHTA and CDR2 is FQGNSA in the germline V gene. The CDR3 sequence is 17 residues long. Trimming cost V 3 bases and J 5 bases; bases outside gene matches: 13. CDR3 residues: CASSFRVAGSMGDTQYF. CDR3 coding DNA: TGTGCCAGCAGCTTCCGAGTAGCGGGATCGATGGGAGATACGCAGTATTTT.

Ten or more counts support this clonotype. In DNA form, the CDR3 reads TGCAGCGCGGGGAGGTCCTTTCAAGAGACCCAGTACTTC. As protein: CSAGRSFQETQYF. This chain joins TRBV29-1 and TRBJ2-5, with D possibly being TRBD2 (6 bases). This CDR3 is 13 amino acids long. Trimming shortened V by 7 bases and J by 2 bases, and 14 bases separated the two germline ends. The germline V gene has CDR1 SQVTM and CDR2 ANQGSEA.

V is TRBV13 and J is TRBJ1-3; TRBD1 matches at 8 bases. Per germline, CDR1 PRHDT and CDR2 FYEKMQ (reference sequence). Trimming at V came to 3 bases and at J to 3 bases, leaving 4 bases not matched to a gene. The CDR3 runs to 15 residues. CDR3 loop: CASSFGTGGGNTIYF. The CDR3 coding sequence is TGTGCCAGCAGCTTCGGGACAGGCGGTGGAAACACCATATATTTT. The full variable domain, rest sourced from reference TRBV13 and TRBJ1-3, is AAGVIQSPRHLIKEKRETATLKCYPIPRHDTVYWYQQGPGQDPQFLISFYEKMQSDKGSIPDRFSAQQFSDYHSELNMSSLELGDSALYFCASSFGTGGGNTIYFGEGSWLTVV.

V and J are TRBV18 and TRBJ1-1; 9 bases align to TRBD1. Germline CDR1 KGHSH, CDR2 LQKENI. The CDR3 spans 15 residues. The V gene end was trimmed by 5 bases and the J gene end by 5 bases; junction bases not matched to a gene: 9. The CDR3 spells CASSASTGGRTEAFF. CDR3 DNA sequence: TGTGCCAGCTCAGCCTCGACAGGGGGGCGAACTGAAGCTTTCTTT.

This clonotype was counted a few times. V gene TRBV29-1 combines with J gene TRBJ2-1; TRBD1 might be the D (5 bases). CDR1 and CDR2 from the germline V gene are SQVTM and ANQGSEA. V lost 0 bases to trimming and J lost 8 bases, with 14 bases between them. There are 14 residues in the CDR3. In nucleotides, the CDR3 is TGCAGCGTTGAAGATCCAGGGATGAGATATGAGCAGTTCTTC. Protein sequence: CSVEDPGMRYEQFF.

CDR3 in amino acids: CASSLGLKDPTTDTQYF. The CDR3 nucleotides read TGTGCCAGCAGTTTAGGCTTGAAAGACCCCACCACAGATACGCAGTATTTT. The rearrangement uses TRBV27 and TRBJ2-3; D remains ambiguous. With 2 bases removed from V and 2 bases from J, the gap between germline ends came to 17 bases. Per germline, CDR1 MNHEY and CDR2 SMNVEV (reference sequence). The CDR3 spans 17 residues.

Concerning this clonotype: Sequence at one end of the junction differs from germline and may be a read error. This CDR3 reads CASSLSGHSTDTQYF. The CDR3 DNA reads TGTGCTAGCAGCTTAAGCGGCCACAGCACAGATACGCAGTATTTT. The chain employs TRBV7-7 and TRBJ2-3; D possibly corresponds to TRBD2 (5 bases). The CDR3 has 15 amino acids. Germline CDR1 is SSHAT and CDR2 is FNYEAQ (reference sequence). The whole variable domain, remainder taken from reference TRBV7-7 and TRBJ2-3, is GAGVSQSPRYKVTKRGQDVTLRCDPISSHATLYWYQQALGQGPEFLTYFNYEAQPDKSGLPSDRFSAERPEGSISTLTIQRTEQRDSAMYRCASSLSGHSTDTQYFGPGTRLTVL.

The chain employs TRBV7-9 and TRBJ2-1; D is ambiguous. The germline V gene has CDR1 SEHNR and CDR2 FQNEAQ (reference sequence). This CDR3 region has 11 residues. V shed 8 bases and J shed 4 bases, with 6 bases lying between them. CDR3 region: CASFGYNEQFF. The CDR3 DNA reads TGTGCCAGCTTCGGTTACAATGAGCAGTTCTTC.

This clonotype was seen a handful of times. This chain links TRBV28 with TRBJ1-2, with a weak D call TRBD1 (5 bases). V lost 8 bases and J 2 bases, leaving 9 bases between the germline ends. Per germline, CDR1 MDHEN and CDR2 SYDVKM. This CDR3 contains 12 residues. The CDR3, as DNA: TGTGCCAGCGAAGGGGCGAACTATGGCTACACCTTC. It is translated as CASEGANYGYTF.

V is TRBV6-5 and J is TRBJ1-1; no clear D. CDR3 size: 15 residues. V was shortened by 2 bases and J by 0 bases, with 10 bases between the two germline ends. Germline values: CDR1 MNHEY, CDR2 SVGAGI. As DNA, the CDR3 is TGTGCCAGCAGTTACCGTCCGGCGGTGAACACTGAAGCTTTCTTT. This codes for CASSYRPAVNTEAFF.

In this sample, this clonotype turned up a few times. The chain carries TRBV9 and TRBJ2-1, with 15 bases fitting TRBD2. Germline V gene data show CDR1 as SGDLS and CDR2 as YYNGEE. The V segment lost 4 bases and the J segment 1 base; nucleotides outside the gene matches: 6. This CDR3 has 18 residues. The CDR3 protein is CASSLRTSGGASYNEQFF. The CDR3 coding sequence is TGTGCCAGCAGCCTCCGGACTAGCGGGGGGGCTTCCTACAATGAGCAGTTCTTC.

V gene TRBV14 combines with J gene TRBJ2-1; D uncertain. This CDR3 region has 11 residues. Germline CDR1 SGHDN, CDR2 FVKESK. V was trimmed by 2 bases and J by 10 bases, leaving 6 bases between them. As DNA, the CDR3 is TGTGCCAGCAGCCAAACCGTGGAGCAGTTCTTC. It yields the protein CASSQTVEQFF.

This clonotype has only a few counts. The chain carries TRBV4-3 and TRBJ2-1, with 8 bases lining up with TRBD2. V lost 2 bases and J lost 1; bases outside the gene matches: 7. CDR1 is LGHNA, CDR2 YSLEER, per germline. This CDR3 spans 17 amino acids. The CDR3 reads CASSQQATSGSYNEQFF. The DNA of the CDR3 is TGCGCCAGCAGCCAACAAGCTACTAGCGGTTCCTACAATGAGCAGTTCTTC.

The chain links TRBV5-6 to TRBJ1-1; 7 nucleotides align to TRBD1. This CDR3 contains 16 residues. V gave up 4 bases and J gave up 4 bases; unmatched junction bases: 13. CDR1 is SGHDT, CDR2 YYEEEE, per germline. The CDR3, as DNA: TGTGCCAGCAGCCAAGGGACAGCGGGAGCAGGCACTGAAGCTTTCTTT. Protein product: CASSQGTAGAGTEAFF.

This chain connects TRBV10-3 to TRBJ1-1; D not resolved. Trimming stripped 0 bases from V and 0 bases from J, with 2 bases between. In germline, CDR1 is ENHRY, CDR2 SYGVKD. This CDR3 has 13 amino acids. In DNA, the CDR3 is TGTGCCATCAGTGAGTCGATGAACACTGAAGCTTTCTTT. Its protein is CAISESMNTEAFF.

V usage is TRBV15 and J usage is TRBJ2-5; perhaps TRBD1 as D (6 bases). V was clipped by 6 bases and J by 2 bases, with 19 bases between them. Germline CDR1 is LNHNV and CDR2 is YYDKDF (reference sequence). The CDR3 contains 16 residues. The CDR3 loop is CATRQLAGTRQETQYF. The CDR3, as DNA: TGTGCCACCAGGCAGTTGGCTGGGACACGTCAAGAGACCCAGTACTTC.

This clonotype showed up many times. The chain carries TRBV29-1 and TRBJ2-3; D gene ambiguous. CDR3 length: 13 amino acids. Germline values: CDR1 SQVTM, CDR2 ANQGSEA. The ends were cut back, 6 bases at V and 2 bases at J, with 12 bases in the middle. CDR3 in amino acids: CSVAGLLTDTQYF. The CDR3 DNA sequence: TGCAGCGTCGCTGGGCTCCTCACAGATACGCAGTATTTT.

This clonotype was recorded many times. CDR3 in amino acids: CSALTGGGFEEQFF. DNA for the CDR3: TGCAGTGCCCTTACTGGCGGGGGGTTTGAGGAGCAGTTCTTC. The chain links TRBV20-1 to TRBJ2-1, with TRBD2 matching 8 bases. V trimming: 6 bases; J trimming: 10 bases; junction bases outside the gene matches: 14. Germline CDR1 and CDR2: DFQATT and SNEGSKA (reference sequence). This CDR3 region has 14 residues.

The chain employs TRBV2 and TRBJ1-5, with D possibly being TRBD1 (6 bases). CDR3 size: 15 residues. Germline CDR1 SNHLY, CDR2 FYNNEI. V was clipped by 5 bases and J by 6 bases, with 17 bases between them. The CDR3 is CASSQGPSRSQPQHF. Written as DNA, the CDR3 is TGTGCCAGCAGTCAGGGGCCTTCCAGGTCTCAGCCCCAGCATTTT.

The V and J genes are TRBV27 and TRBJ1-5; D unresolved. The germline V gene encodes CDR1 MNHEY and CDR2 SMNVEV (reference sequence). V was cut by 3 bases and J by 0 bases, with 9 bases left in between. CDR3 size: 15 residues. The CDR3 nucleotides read TGTGCCAGCAGTTTTTACTTAGATAGCAATCAGCCCCAGCATTTT. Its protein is CASSFYLDSNQPQHF.

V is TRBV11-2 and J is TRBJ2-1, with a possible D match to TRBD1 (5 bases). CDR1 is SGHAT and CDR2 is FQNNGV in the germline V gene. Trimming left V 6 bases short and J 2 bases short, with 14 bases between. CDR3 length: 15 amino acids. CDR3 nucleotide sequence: TGTGCCAGCAGGTCAGGGAACTCCCCCTACAATGAGCAGTTCTTC. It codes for CASRSGNSPYNEQFF.

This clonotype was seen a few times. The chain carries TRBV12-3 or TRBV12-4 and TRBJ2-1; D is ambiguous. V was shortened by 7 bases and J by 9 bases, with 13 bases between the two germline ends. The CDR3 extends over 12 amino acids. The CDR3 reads CASNLPLGEQFF. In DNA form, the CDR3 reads TGTGCCAGCAACCTACCCTTGGGTGAGCAGTTCTTC.

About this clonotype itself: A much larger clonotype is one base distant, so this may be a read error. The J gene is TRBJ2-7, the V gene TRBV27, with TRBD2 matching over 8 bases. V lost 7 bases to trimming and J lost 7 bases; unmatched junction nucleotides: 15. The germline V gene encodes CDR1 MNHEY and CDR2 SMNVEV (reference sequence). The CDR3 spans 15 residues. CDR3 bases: TGTGCCAGCATGGGCGCTACTAGCGGTTACAATGAGCAGTACTTC. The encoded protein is CASMGATSGYNEQYF.

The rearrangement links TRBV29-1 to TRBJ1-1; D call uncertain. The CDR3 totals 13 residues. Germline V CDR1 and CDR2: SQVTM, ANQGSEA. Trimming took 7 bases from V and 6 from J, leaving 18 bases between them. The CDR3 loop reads CSGRNPSPAEAFF. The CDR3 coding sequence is TGCAGCGGCCGGAATCCTTCGCCCGCTGAAGCTTTCTTT.